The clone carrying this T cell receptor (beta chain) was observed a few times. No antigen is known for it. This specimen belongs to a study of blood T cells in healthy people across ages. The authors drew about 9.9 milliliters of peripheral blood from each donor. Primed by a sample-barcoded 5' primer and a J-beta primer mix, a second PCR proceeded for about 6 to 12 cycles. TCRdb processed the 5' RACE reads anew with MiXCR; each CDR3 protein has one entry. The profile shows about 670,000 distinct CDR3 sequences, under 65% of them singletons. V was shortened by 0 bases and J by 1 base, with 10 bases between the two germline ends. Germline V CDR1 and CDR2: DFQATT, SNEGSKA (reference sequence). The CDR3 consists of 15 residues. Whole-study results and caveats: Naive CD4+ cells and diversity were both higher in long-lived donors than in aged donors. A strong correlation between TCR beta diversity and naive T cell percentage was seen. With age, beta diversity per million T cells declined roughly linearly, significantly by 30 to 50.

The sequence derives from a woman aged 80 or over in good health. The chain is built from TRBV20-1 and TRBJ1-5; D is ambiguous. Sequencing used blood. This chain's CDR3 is CSAREGSHSNQPQHF. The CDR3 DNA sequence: TGCAGTGCTAGAGAGGGTAGCCACAGCAATCAGCCCCAGCATTTT.